The subject of this entry is one T cell receptor beta chain. Other DNA sequences in the same sample also yield this CDR3. Profiled with immunoSEQ multiplex PCR; TCRdb holds only in-frame clones, not every one. The sample carries tens of thousands of clones, over 75% recorded once. The data belong to a study of blood T cell repertoires in COVID-19. The clonotype comes from a man aged 65-85 years with acute or convalescent COVID-19. Specimen: peripheral blood.

The CDR3 DNA reads as TGTGCCAGCAGTGTGAACAGAAATCAGCCCCAGCATTTT. Translated, it gives CASSVNRNQPQHF. The chain recombines TRBV2 with TRBJ1-5; no reliable D call. The V and J ends lost 4 bases and 4 bases respectively, with 8 bases between them. CDR1 and CDR2 (germline): SNHLY, FYNNEI. The CDR3 spans 13 residues.